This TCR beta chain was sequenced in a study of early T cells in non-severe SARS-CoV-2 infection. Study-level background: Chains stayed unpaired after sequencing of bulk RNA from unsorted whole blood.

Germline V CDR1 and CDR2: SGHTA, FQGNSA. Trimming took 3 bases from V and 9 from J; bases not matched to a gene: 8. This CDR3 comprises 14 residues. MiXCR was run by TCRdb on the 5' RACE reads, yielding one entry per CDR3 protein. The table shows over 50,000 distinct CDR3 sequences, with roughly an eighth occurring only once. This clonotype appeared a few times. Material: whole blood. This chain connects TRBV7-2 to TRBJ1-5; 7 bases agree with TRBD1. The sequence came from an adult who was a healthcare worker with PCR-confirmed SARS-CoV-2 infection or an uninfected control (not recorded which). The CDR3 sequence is CASSLDRYSWPQHF. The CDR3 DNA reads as TGTGCCAGCAGCTTGGACAGGTACTCGTGGCCCCAGCATTTT.